This T cell receptor beta chain was retrieved from a study of response to subunit inactivated influenza vaccine. Regarding the study as a whole: Researchers suggested that each seasonal influenza vaccination recruits few new T cells.

TCRdb ran MiXCR on the RT-PCR reads and lists one entry per CDR3 protein. Seen here are about 570,000 distinct CDR3 sequences, about 11% observed once, and the top ten hold 8% to 13%. On this clonotype: Antigen unknown.

The same data also contributed to another study, on T cells expressing NK-cell markers. Per that paper: Libraries used 5'RACE template switching adding universal primer site and UMIs. Repertoire data for TCR beta were derived from sorted T cells (CD3+CD56+NKG2C+, CD3+CD56+NKG2C- and CD3+CD56-NKG2C+). A few of the donors also had these clonotypes leading their CD3+CD56-NKG2C+ fraction.

Sequencing was performed on PBMCs from blood, taken on the day of vaccination. The clonotype was recovered from a man aged 45-65 years who received an inactivated influenza vaccine.

CDR3 bases: TGTGCCAGCAGCCGCGACTACTCTGGGGCCAACGTCCTGACTTTC. It is translated as CASSRDYSGANVLTF. The chain employs TRBV3-1 and TRBJ2-6, with D possibly matching TRBD2 (5 bases). The V gene lost 4 bases and the J gene lost 0 bases, with 7 bases spanning the gap. CDR1 LGHDT and CDR2 YNNKEL come from the germline V gene (reference sequence). This CDR3 region has 15 residues.